This is a list of T cell receptor beta chains from one sample in a study of graft-versus-host responses after intestinal transplantation. Only in-frame clones appear in the TCRdb table, and some are missing; sequencing was by immunoSEQ multiplex PCR. The table records just over 40,000 clones, roughly 95% of them present only once. Their antigen targets remain unknown. Specimen: unstimulated CD8+ T cells sorted from spleen or lymph node cells, collected before transplant. The source of these receptors is a human donor who was the organ donor for an intestinal transplant. The CDR3 runs from the conserved cysteine through the conserved F or W. D genes are given only for firm matches. Clone size is shown for a subset of rows, as once, few, many or a class of expanded clone.

clone_size,d_call,j_call,v_call,cdr3_nt,cdr3_aa
few,-,TRBJ1-4,TRBV5-6,TGTGCCAGCAGCTTGGGGCAGGGGTACGGAAAACTGTTTTTT,CASSLGQGYGKLFF
-,-,TRBJ2-5,TRBV11-3,TGTGCCAGCAGCTTAGATCGGGCAGAAGAGACCCAGTACTTC,CASSLDRAEETQYF
-,TRBD1,TRBJ2-7,TRBV4-1,TGCGCCAGCAGCATGCACACAGGGGGCGGAAGATCAGGAGGCGAGCAGTACTTC,CASSMHTGGGRSGGEQYF
-,-,TRBJ1-1,TRBV12-5,TGTGCTAGTGGTTTGGCGGACGGACGGATGAACACTGAAGCTTTCTTT,CASGLADGRMNTEAFF
once,TRBD2,TRBJ2-5,TRBV7-6,TGTGCCAGCAGCTCCCGAACCCGGGGGGGCGGGGAGACCCAGTACTTC,CASSSRTRGGGETQYF
-,-,TRBJ2-2,TRBV4-1,TGCGCCAGCAGCTCCCCGGCCCCGGGGACCGGGGAGCTGTTTTTT,CASSSPAPGTGELFF
-,-,TRBJ2-3,TRBV10-2,TGCGCCAGCAGGGGGGGGCAGACAGATACGCAGTATTTT,CASRGGQTDTQYF
-,TRBD1,TRBJ1-1,TRBV7-2,TGTGCCAGCAGCGTAAGCGGTTATGCGACAGGGTATGTGAACACTGAAGCTTTCTTT,CASSVSGYATGYVNTEAFF
-,TRBD2,TRBJ2-1,TRBV5-4,TGTGCCAGCAGCCAGTGGGAGGGAGAGCAGTTCTTC,CASSQWEGEQFF
once,TRBD1,TRBJ1-2,TRBV2,TGTGCCAGCAGTGCTTTCTGGACAGGGACCCCGGGGGACTATGGCTACACCTTC,CASSAFWTGTPGDYGYTF
-,-,TRBJ2-7,TRBV11-2,TGTGCCAGCAGCTTAGTGGCTTCAGACTACGAGCAGTACTTC,CASSLVASDYEQYF
-,TRBD2,TRBJ2-1,TRBV4-3,TGCGCCAGCAGCCAAGATAAGTTCGGACTAGCGGAAAACAATGAGCAGTTCTTC,CASSQDKFGLAENNEQFF
-,TRBD1,TRBJ2-1,TRBV7-9,TGTGCCAGCAGCTTGCGGACAGGACTGTACAATGAGCAGTTCTTC,CASSLRTGLYNEQFF
-,-,TRBJ1-2,TRBV29-1,TGCAGCGTTGAGACCGGGACCACTTATGGCTACACCTTC,CSVETGTTYGYTF